These 27 T cell receptor beta chains came from one sample sequenced in a study of regulatory T cells in long-lasting Graves disease. Time point meaning: newly diagnosed GD, antithyroid drugs for less than 3 months. RNA isolated from PBMCs was used to make the TCR library. Combining iRepertoire HTBI primers with Arm-PCR of CDR3 regions, the authors built TCR beta libraries. TCRdb reprocessed the multiplex PCR reads with MiXCR, giving one entry per CDR3 protein. The sample consists of 500,000 or so distinct CDR3 sequences, 14% of them appearing once. This sample also belongs to another study, concerning T cells in Graves' hyperthyroidism and ophthalmopathy.

The sample in question was peripheral blood mononuclear cells (PBMCs), obtained at new diagnosis, from a patient treated with antithyroid drugs. Receptors originate from a woman between 50 and 59 years old with Graves disease.

This clonotype was recorded many times. The CDR3 loop reads CASSLEQVLGKLFF. CDR3 sequence (DNA): TGTGCCAGCAGCTTGGAACAAGTTTTGGGCAAACTGTTTTTT. V usage is TRBV5-5 and J usage is TRBJ1-4; no definite D call. This CDR3 region has 14 residues. The germline V and J ends were trimmed by 0 bases and 11 bases, with 14 bases remaining between them. Germline values: CDR1 SGHKS, CDR2 YYEKEE (reference sequence).

This chain links TRBV18 with TRBJ2-3; 9 nucleotides line up with TRBD1. CDR1 is KGHSH and CDR2 is LQKENI in the germline V gene. The CDR3 covers 14 residues. The J segment lost 2 bases and the V segment lost 8 bases, leaving 5 bases of the junction unmatched. CDR3 nucleotide sequence: TGTGCCAGCGCCCGGGACAGGGTCACAGATACGCAGTATTTT. Translating gives CASARDRVTDTQYF.

Only a few counts were recorded for this clonotype. The chain recombines TRBV6-1 with TRBJ1-5; 11 positions agree with TRBD1. This CDR3 is built from 15 residues. Germline-derived CDR1 and CDR2 are MNHNS and SASEGT. The trim removed 4 bases at V and 5 bases at J, leaving 4 bases unmatched. CDR3 loop: CASSAGQGADQPQHF. CDR3 nucleotides: TGTGCCAGCAGTGCCGGACAGGGGGCTGATCAGCCCCAGCATTTT.

The table lists this clonotype with many counts. This chain connects TRBV3-1 to TRBJ2-3, with 13 nucleotides matching TRBD2. Looked up from germline, CDR1 is LGHDT and CDR2 is YNNKEL (reference sequence). The length of the CDR3 is 17 residues. The V gene end was trimmed by 0 bases and the J gene end by 3 bases; junction bases not matched to a gene: 3. The CDR3 nucleotides read TGTGCCAGCAGCCAAGATGTGACTAGCGGGAGGACAGATACGCAGTATTTT. Protein product: CASSQDVTSGRTDTQYF.

The table lists this clonotype with many counts. The chain joins TRBV29-1 to TRBJ2-7, with 8 bases aligning to TRBD2. This CDR3 is 13 amino acids long. Losses at the gene ends were 5 bases for V and 4 bases for J; bases not matched to a gene: 7. The germline gives CDR1 SQVTM, CDR2 ANQGSEA. Here the CDR3 DNA reads TGCAGCGTTAAGGAGCGGGGGAAGTACGAGCAGTACTTC. Translation: CSVKERGKYEQYF.

This clonotype has only a few counts. The rearrangement uses TRBV7-6 and TRBJ2-7, with TRBD1 identical over 8 bases. CDR1 SGHVS and CDR2 FNYEAQ come from the germline V gene. The CDR3 has 14 amino acids. V was clipped by 4 bases and J by 5 bases; unmatched bases: 7. The CDR3 is CASSSLGQGNEQYF. The CDR3 DNA sequence: TGTGCCAGCAGCTCCCTCGGACAGGGAAACGAGCAGTACTTC.

This clonotype was recorded at least ten times. The chain uses TRBV29-1 and TRBJ1-2; D unclear. V was trimmed by 0 bases and J by 4 bases, leaving 21 bases between them. CDR3 length: 17 residues. Germline V gene data show CDR1 as SQVTM and CDR2 as ANQGSEA. CDR3 DNA sequence: TGCAGCGTTGAAGATGCCGGAAGTTGGTACGACTTCTATGGCTACACCTTC. It encodes CSVEDAGSWYDFYGYTF.

This clonotype was observed many times. This chain connects TRBV5-1 to TRBJ2-7, with 9 bases that match TRBD1. Germline loops: CDR1 SGHRS, CDR2 YFSETQ. The CDR3 sequence is 17 residues long. After removal of 2 bases from V and 4 bases from J, the junction contained 13 bases not matched to a gene. The CDR3: CASSFMVGGTGNYEQYF. The CDR3 DNA reads as TGCGCCAGCAGCTTCATGGTAGGCGGGACAGGGAATTACGAGCAGTACTTC. Variable domain in full (rest from reference TRBV5-1 and TRBJ2-7): KAGVTQTPRYLIKTRGQQVTLSCSPISGHRSVSWYQQTPGQGLQFLFEYFSETQRNKGNFPGRFSGRQFSNSRSEMNVSTLELGDSALYLCASSFMVGGTGNYEQYFGPGTRLTVT.

This clonotype was observed at least ten times. This chain links TRBV7-3 with TRBJ1-1, with TRBD1 matching over 7 bases. In germline, CDR1 is SGHTA, CDR2 FQGTGA. The CDR3 has 15 residues. Trimming took 5 bases from V and 4 from J; bases not matched to a gene: 10. The CDR3 reads CASSRTTGVGTEAFF. The CDR3 DNA reads TGTGCCAGCAGCAGGACTACAGGGGTTGGCACTGAAGCTTTCTTT.

This clonotype has ten or more counts. The CDR3 DNA is TGCAGCGTTGGGGAGCGGGAGGGCCGCGAGCAGTACTTC. Encoded protein: CSVGEREGREQYF. J is TRBJ2-7 and V is TRBV29-1; TRBD2 matches at 10 bases. CDR1 is SQVTM, CDR2 ANQGSEA, per germline. The CDR3 loop spans 13 amino acids. J gave up 6 bases and V 4 bases, and 6 bases lay outside the gene matches.

This clonotype appeared a few times. The chain carries TRBV30 and TRBJ2-1; 13 bases match TRBD2. Per germline, CDR1 GTSNPN and CDR2 SVGIG (reference sequence). V lost 2 bases, J lost 0 bases, and 7 bases stayed unmatched. CDR3 size: 18 residues. The CDR3 region is CAWSSGTSGESSYNEQFF. The CDR3 DNA reads TGTGCCTGGAGTTCCGGGACTAGCGGGGAGAGCTCCTACAATGAGCAGTTCTTC.

As to this clonotype: A read error may be the cause here, since a much bigger clone is one base away. V and J are TRBV12-3 or TRBV12-4 and TRBJ2-1, with D possibly being TRBD2 (6 bases). This CDR3 has 16 amino acids. Trimming left V 8 bases short and J 12 bases short, with 29 bases between. The CDR3 sequence is CASGGTAGRPHDAQFF. CDR3 sequence (DNA): TGTGCCAGCGGAGGAACGGCGGGACGGCCCCATGATGCGCAGTTCTTC.

This clonotype was seen many times. As DNA, the CDR3 is TGTGCCAGCAGCTTAGTGGCCCGGACCACTGAAGCTTTCTTT. Its translation: CASSLVARTTEAFF. The chain joins TRBV7-8 to TRBJ1-1; D is ambiguous. Germline V CDR1 and CDR2: SGHVS, FQNEAQ. CDR3 length: 14 residues. The germline V and J ends were trimmed by 1 base and 4 bases, with 10 bases remaining between them.

This clonotype was recorded at least ten times. The V and J genes are TRBV3-1 and TRBJ1-2; no firm D call. V lost 4 bases, J lost 3 bases, and 12 bases lay in between. The CDR3 is made up of 14 amino acids. Germline V lookup: CDR1 LGHDT, CDR2 YNNKEL (reference sequence). CDR3 protein: CASSRGGSHYGYTF. For the CDR3, the DNA is TGTGCCAGCAGCCGTGGCGGGTCACACTATGGCTACACCTTC.

This clonotype was observed at least ten times. This CDR3 is CASSPTHSDTQYF. The DNA of the CDR3 is TGTGCCAGCAGCCCGACACACTCCGATACGCAGTATTTT. The chain recombines TRBV13 with TRBJ2-3; D is uncertain. V was trimmed by 5 bases and J by 6 bases, leaving 12 bases between them. The length of the CDR3 is 13 residues. The germline V gene encodes CDR1 PRHDT and CDR2 FYEKMQ (reference sequence). Variable domain in full (rest from reference TRBV13 and TRBJ2-3): AAGVIQSPRHLIKEKRETATLKCYPIPRHDTVYWYQQGPGQDPQFLISFYEKMQSDKGSIPDRFSAQQFSDYHSELNMSSLELGDSALYFCASSPTHSDTQYFGPGTRLTVL.

The chain couples TRBV25-1 to TRBJ2-5; a weak D match, TRBD1 (5 bases). CDR1 is MGHDK, CDR2 SYGVNS, per germline. The germline V and J ends were trimmed by 9 bases and 0 bases, with 11 bases remaining between them. The CDR3 covers 13 residues. CDR3 residues: CASGAGNQETQYF. CDR3 nucleotides: TGTGCCAGTGGGGCAGGGAACCAAGAGACCCAGTACTTC.

This clonotype has a count of ten or more. The rearrangement links TRBV20-1 to TRBJ2-7, with 8 bases identical to TRBD2. The CDR3 consists of 13 residues. V lost 7 bases and J lost 4; bases outside the gene matches: 9. Germline assignment: CDR1 DFQATT and CDR2 SNEGSKA (reference sequence). CDR3 sequence (DNA): TGCAGTGTCGTTGGGACTAGTGGTTACGAGCAGTACTTC. Translation: CSVVGTSGYEQYF.

This clonotype was seen repeatedly, ten times or more. The chain combines TRBV20-1 with TRBJ2-7, with 11 nucleotides matching TRBD2. V shed 5 bases, J shed 3 bases, and the junction held 9 bases outside the gene matches. Looked up from germline, CDR1 is DFQATT and CDR2 is SNEGSKA (reference sequence). The CDR3 runs 15 residues. CDR3 coding DNA: TGCAGTGCTGTAGCGGGAGGGACAGTTAGCTACGAGCAGTACTTC. It codes for CSAVAGGTVSYEQYF.

There are a few counts of this clonotype. The chain joins TRBV2 to TRBJ2-7; 9 bases agree with TRBD2. The CDR3 consists of 12 residues. Germline loops: CDR1 SNHLY, CDR2 FYNNEI. With V trimmed by 8 bases and J by 4 bases, 3 bases remained unmatched. CDR3 coding DNA: TGTGCCAGCCAACTAGCGGGTTACGAGCAGTACTTC. Its protein product is CASQLAGYEQYF.

This clonotype came up a few times. Germline is not matched at one junction end, which may reflect a read error. The chain carries TRBV3-1 and TRBJ1-4, with D maybe TRBD1 (5 bases). Germline values: CDR1 LGHDT, CDR2 YNNKEL (reference sequence). This CDR3 spans 14 amino acids. CDR3 sequence (DNA): TGTGCCAGCAACCAAGTTCTGGGGCCCGAAAAACTGTTTTTT. Residues: CASNQVLGPEKLFF. Full variable domain (remainder filled in from reference TRBV3-1 and TRBJ1-4): DTAVSQTPKYLVTQMGNDKSIKCEQNLGHDTMYWYKQDSKKFLKIMFSYNNKELIINETVPNRFSPKSPDKAHLNLHINSLELGDSAVYFCASNQVLGPEKLFFGSGTQLSVL.

This clonotype has ten or more counts. The chain employs TRBV10-1 and TRBJ2-7; 7 bases are shared with TRBD1. Trimming removed 3 bases from V and 5 bases from J; junction bases left unmatched: 10. Germline V CDR1 and CDR2: WNHNN, SYGVQD (reference sequence). The length of the CDR3 is 15 residues. This chain's CDR3 is CASSESTGVGNEQYF. CDR3 coding DNA: TGCGCCAGCAGTGAATCAACAGGGGTGGGCAACGAGCAGTACTTC.

The chain uses TRBV6-7 and TRBJ2-3, with D uncertain. TRBV6-7 is an open reading frame, and its role is uncertain. Trimming took 7 bases from V and 0 from J, leaving 11 bases between them. The CDR3 sequence is 14 residues long. The CDR3 is CASKEPKSTDTQYF. CDR3 coding DNA: TGTGCCAGCAAGGAGCCAAAAAGCACAGATACGCAGTATTTT.

There are a few counts of this clonotype. The chain has TRBV5-1 and TRBJ2-1; 7 positions agree with TRBD2. Germline assignment: CDR1 SGHRS and CDR2 YFSETQ. Trimming removed 4 bases from V and 8 bases from J; junction bases left unmatched: 15. The CDR3 is made up of 16 amino acids. CDR3: CASSPRRDYSPDEQFF. The CDR3 nucleotides are TGCGCCAGCAGCCCCCGCCGGGACTATAGCCCCGATGAGCAGTTCTTC.

There are many counts of this clonotype. V is TRBV30 and J is TRBJ2-7; 7 bases are shared with TRBD1. The CDR3 runs to 13 residues. After removal of 2 bases from V and 3 bases from J, the junction contained 4 bases not matched to a gene. The germline gives CDR1 GTSNPN, CDR2 SVGIG (reference sequence). CDR3 in amino acids: CAWSRGTVYEQYF. Written as DNA, the CDR3 is TGTGCCTGGAGTCGAGGGACAGTCTACGAGCAGTACTTC.

The chain uses TRBV29-1 and TRBJ2-5; D is perhaps TRBD1 (6 bases). Trimming pared 3 bases from V and 4 bases from J, leaving 12 bases between. The CDR3 runs to 13 residues. Germline V CDR1 and CDR2: SQVTM, ANQGSEA. CDR3 nucleotides: TGCAGCGTTGATCAGGGGAATGGAGAGACCCAGTACTTC. This encodes CSVDQGNGETQYF.

This clonotype came up many times. The rearrangement links TRBV28 to TRBJ2-3; TRBD2 aligns across 9 bases. Germline loops: CDR1 MDHEN, CDR2 SYDVKM. After removal of 3 bases from V and 7 bases from J, the junction contained 5 bases not matched to a gene. CDR3 size: 14 residues. This CDR3 is CASSFPSGGNTQYF. CDR3 bases: TGTGCCAGCAGTTTCCCCAGCGGGGGGAATACGCAGTATTTT.

The CDR3 loop is CASSFRGSSYNSPLHF. The DNA of the CDR3 is TGTGCCAGCAGCTTCCGAGGGAGCTCCTATAATTCACCCCTCCACTTT. The chain has TRBV7-6 and TRBJ1-6; no firm D call. CDR3 length: 16 amino acids. Germline V CDR1 and CDR2: SGHVS, FNYEAQ. V gave up 3 bases and J gave up 0 bases, with 9 bases separating them.